The source of this T cell receptor (beta chain) is a study of blood T cell repertoires in COVID-19. Study overall: Sites in the United States, Italy and Spain provided acute and convalescent COVID-19 samples.

The J segment lost 0 bases and the V segment lost 8 bases, leaving 19 bases of the junction unmatched. This CDR3 region has 19 residues. CDR1 MNHEY and CDR2 SMNVEV come from the germline V gene (reference sequence). Here immunoSEQ multiplex PCR was the method, and the copy in TCRdb shows in-frame clones only, minus some. The sample includes around 300,000 clones, around 90% of them seen just once. This sequence joins TRBV27 and TRBJ1-3; 7 bases line up with TRBD1. What was sequenced was peripheral blood. The clonotype was recovered from a middle-aged woman with COVID-19, enrolled during active disease. The CDR3 region has the DNA TGTGCCAGCTCTATGACAGGGAACCGACACGATATCTCTGGAAACACCATATATTTT. Its protein is CASSMTGNRHDISGNTIYF.